Each of the 7 T cell receptor beta chains below was sequenced from the same sample in a study of blood T cell repertoires in COVID-19. Produced via immunoSEQ multiplex PCR; TCRdb's table is partial and in-frame only. This sample has 100,000 to 150,000 clones, with less than 75% found just once. The sequencing input was peripheral blood. The receptors shown here come from a human donor with acute or convalescent COVID-19. The donor label of this sample is uncertain.

V gene TRBV5-5 combines with J gene TRBJ2-3, with 9 bases fitting TRBD2. The ends lost 4 bases at V and 3 bases at J; junction bases unmatched: 6. The V gene's germline CDR1 is SGHKS and CDR2 YYEKEE (reference sequence). The CDR3 totals 15 residues. CDR3 sequence: CASSRGGASTDTQYF. CDR3 nucleotide sequence: TGTGCCAGCAGCCGCGGGGGGGCCAGTACAGATACGCAGTATTTT.

This clone was detected once. This chain joins TRBV29-1 and TRBJ2-5, with D perhaps matching TRBD1 (7 bases). The ends were cut back, 7 bases at V and 5 bases at J, with 14 bases in the middle. Germline V gives CDR1 SQVTM, CDR2 ANQGSEA. The CDR3 runs to 12 residues. This CDR3 reads CSAGGGPETQYF. CDR3 DNA: TGCAGCGCCGGAGGGGGCCCGGAGACCCAGTACTTC.

The J gene is TRBJ1-5, the V gene TRBV28; D call uncertain. V lost 8 bases, J lost 7 bases, and 15 bases lay in between. The CDR3 totals 13 residues. CDR1 and CDR2 from the germline V gene are MDHEN and SYDVKM. CDR3 loop: CASHGGRGQPQHF. DNA of the CDR3: TGTGCCAGCCATGGAGGGCGAGGGCAGCCCCAGCATTTT.

V and J are TRBV11-2 and TRBJ1-1; the match to TRBD1 covers 8 bases. CDR3 length equals 15 residues. Germline values: CDR1 SGHAT, CDR2 FQNNGV. The trim removed 4 bases at V and 1 base at J, leaving 5 bases unmatched. CDR3 sequence (DNA): TGTGCCAGCAGCTCTACAGGGGGGGCGAACACTGAAGCTTTCTTT. Protein product: CASSSTGGANTEAFF.

The J gene is TRBJ1-5, the V gene TRBV6-5; tentatively, D is TRBD1 (5 bases). V dropped 0 bases and J dropped 0 bases, with 6 bases sitting between them. The CDR3 runs to 15 residues. Per the germline V gene, CDR1 is MNHEY and CDR2 is SVGAGI. The DNA for the CDR3 is TGTGCCAGCAGTTACTCAAGGGGTAGCAATCAGCCCCAGCATTTT. It specifies CASSYSRGSNQPQHF.

V usage is TRBV29-1 and J usage is TRBJ2-1, with TRBD2 matching over 12 bases. V shed 0 bases, J shed 2 bases, and the junction held 2 bases outside the gene matches. The CDR3 runs 16 residues. The germline gives CDR1 SQVTM, CDR2 ANQGSEA. The CDR3 DNA reads TGCAGCGTTGAAGATGCTAGCGGGGGGGCCTACAATGAGCAGTTCTTC. Amino acids: CSVEDASGGAYNEQFF.

V is TRBV5-1 and J is TRBJ1-2, with no clear D. Trimming pared 0 bases from V and 5 bases from J, leaving 14 bases between. The length of the CDR3 is 15 residues. Germline loops: CDR1 SGHRS, CDR2 YFSETQ. This chain's CDR3 is CASSLGSGGKYGYTF. CDR3 nucleotides: TGCGCCAGCAGCTTGGGTTCGGGAGGGAAGTATGGCTACACCTTC.